These 14 T cell receptor beta chains originate from one sample sequenced in a study of T cell responses to AZD1222 COVID-19 vaccine. The assay was immunoSEQ multiplex PCR, and TCRdb's table has in-frame clones only and misses some. The table lists 86,000 or so clones, about 86% of them singletons, with about 6% in the top ten. This specimen was peripheral blood, taken 28 days after the second AZD1222 dose. These receptors were collected from an adult who received the AZD1222 COVID-19 vaccine.

V gene TRBV27 combines with J gene TRBJ2-7; D is ambiguous. The V gene's germline CDR1 is MNHEY and CDR2 SMNVEV (reference sequence). Trimming pared 2 bases from V and 3 bases from J, leaving 2 bases between. This CDR3 is built from 11 residues. This CDR3 is CASSLNYEQYF. CDR3 nucleotide sequence: TGTGCCAGCAGTTTAAACTACGAGCAGTACTTC.

The V gene is TRBV6-1, the J gene TRBJ2-7; D perhaps matches TRBD2 (5 bases). The CDR3 covers 14 residues. V was shortened by 2 bases and J by 2 bases, with 10 bases between the two germline ends. Germline V lookup: CDR1 MNHNS, CDR2 SASEGT. The CDR3, as DNA: TGTGCCAGCAGTGAAATTCGGGATACCTACGAGCAGTACTTC. This gives the protein CASSEIRDTYEQYF.

The rearrangement links TRBV5-6 to TRBJ1-6; D is ambiguous. V lost 4 bases to trimming and J lost 8 bases, with 13 bases between them. Germline V CDR1 and CDR2: SGHDT, YYEEEE. CDR3 length: 14 residues. CDR3 sequence: CASSKPGSYSPLHF. The DNA of the CDR3 is TGTGCCAGCAGCAAACCGGGATCCTATTCACCCCTCCACTTT.

A note on this clone: Germline is not matched at one junction end, which may reflect a read error. The J gene is TRBJ2-1, the V gene TRBV7-7; TRBD2 matches at 14 bases. The CDR3 is 16 residues long. The germline gives CDR1 SSHAT, CDR2 FNYEAQ (reference sequence). The CDR3 DNA reads as TGTGCTAGCAGCTTAGGCCAGGGACTAGCGGGAGACGGGAAGGTCTTC. Translating gives CASSLGQGLAGDGKVF.

The CDR3 loop is CASSNPRGLAGDVGTGELFF. Written as DNA, the CDR3 is TGTGCCAGCTCCAACCCAAGGGGACTAGCGGGGGATGTGGGCACCGGGGAGCTGTTTTTT. V gene TRBV7-9 combines with J gene TRBJ2-2; 14 bases match TRBD2. V lost 8 bases and J lost 4; bases outside the gene matches: 18. This CDR3 is 20 amino acids long. Looked up from germline, CDR1 is SEHNR and CDR2 is FQNEAQ (reference sequence).

The CDR3 region is CASSLSFSENSPLHF. The CDR3 DNA sequence: TGTGCCAGCAGTCTAAGTTTTTCAGAAAATTCACCCCTCCACTTT. The chain employs TRBV14 and TRBJ1-6; D is ambiguous. The V gene lost 6 bases and the J gene lost 7 bases, with 16 bases spanning the gap. The CDR3 covers 15 residues. CDR1 and CDR2 (germline): SGHDN, FVKESK.

The V and J genes are TRBV5-8 and TRBJ2-5; TRBD1 matches 7 bases. Germline trimming cut 2 bases from V and 1 base from J; bases unmatched to any gene: 2. CDR3 length: 14 amino acids. Germline values: CDR1 SGHTS, CDR2 YDEGEE. The CDR3 reads CASSFGQVQETQYF. The CDR3 DNA sequence: TGTGCCAGCAGCTTCGGACAGGTCCAAGAGACCCAGTACTTC.

This chain joins TRBV6-5 and TRBJ2-2; D gene uncertain. This CDR3 has 15 amino acids. Germline V gene data show CDR1 as MNHEY and CDR2 as SVGAGI. V was cut by 2 bases and J by 7 bases, with 14 bases left in between. The DNA for the CDR3 is TGTGCCAGCAGTTACGCCAGCCGGGTCGGCGGGGAGCTGTTTTTT. This translates into CASSYASRVGGELFF.

The chain couples TRBV18 to TRBJ1-4; D gene unclear. CDR1 and CDR2 (germline): KGHSH, LQKENI. The CDR3 spans 16 residues. Trimming left V 1 base short and J 10 bases short, with 19 bases between. Written as DNA, the CDR3 is TGTGCCAGCTCACCACTTGAACCTCCCTCCGCGGGAAAACTGTTTTTT. Its protein is CASSPLEPPSAGKLFF.

This clone occurred once. The V and J genes are TRBV3-1 (or the pseudogene TRBV3-2) and TRBJ1-6, with D unclear. Germline CDR1 reads LGHDT; CDR2 reads YNNKEL (reference sequence). The length of the CDR3 is 12 residues. The V end lost 1 base, the J end lost 8 bases, and 3 bases lay between the germline ends. The CDR3 sequence: CASSQADSPLHF. The CDR3, as DNA: TGTGCCAGCAGCCAAGCAGATTCACCCCTCCACTTT.

This chain joins TRBV7-8 and TRBJ1-2, with 9 bases identical to TRBD1. V lost 3 bases and J lost 5; bases outside the gene matches: 13. The V gene's germline CDR1 is SGHVS and CDR2 FQNEAQ. CDR3 size: 17 residues. For the CDR3, the DNA is TGTGCCAGCAGCTTTTCCGGCTGGATACAGGGGGCTTATGGCTACACCTTC. It specifies CASSFSGWIQGAYGYTF.

The rearrangement links TRBV2 to TRBJ1-5; D gene ambiguous. V lost 6 bases and J lost 6, with 12 bases in between. Germline V gives CDR1 SNHLY, CDR2 FYNNEI. The CDR3 consists of 13 residues. CDR3: CASRGGSGQPQHF. The CDR3 region has the DNA TGTGCCAGCAGGGGAGGGTCGGGTCAGCCCCAGCATTTT.

The CDR3 DNA sequence: TGCGCCAGCAGCCCAACTAATGAAAAACTGTTTTTT. This gives the protein CASSPTNEKLFF. The chain links TRBV4-1 to TRBJ1-4; D unclear. V was shortened by 4 bases and J by 0 bases, with 0 bases between the two germline ends. CDR3 length: 12 amino acids. Per the germline V gene, CDR1 is MGHRA and CDR2 is YSYEKL.

The genes are TRBV7-6 and TRBJ2-1; 12 bases are a match to TRBD2. CDR3 size: 19 residues. The junction had 15 bases not matched to a gene; V was cut back by 1 base and J by 8 bases. Per germline, CDR1 SGHVS and CDR2 FNYEAQ. Here the CDR3 reads CASSLGGLAGPRRVHEQFF. CDR3 DNA: TGTGCCAGCAGCTTAGGAGGACTAGCGGGGCCTCGACGGGTCCATGAGCAGTTCTTC.